The clone carrying this TCR beta chain was seen only once. Sequencing used immunoSEQ multiplex PCR; TCRdb keeps in-frame clones, though not all of them. The table has about 65,000 clones, approximately 95% seen once; the top ten hold approximately 2.9%. The sample originates from a study of blood T cell repertoires in COVID-19. Study overall: The United States, Italy and Spain were the sources of the acute and convalescent COVID-19 samples. Sample material is recorded as cDNA or gDNA derived from T cells, B-cell-depleted T cells, or PBMCs.

The junction had 10 bases not matched to a gene; V was cut back by 3 bases and J by 3 bases. In germline, CDR1 is SGHDT, CDR2 YYEEEE. The CDR3 covers 17 residues. Sequenced material: peripheral blood. This sequence joins TRBV5-6 and TRBJ2-5; 11 positions agree with TRBD1. This sequence originates from a man in his 70s with active COVID-19. The CDR3: CASSCQGQGVKKETQYF. The CDR3 nucleotides are TGTGCCAGCAGCTGCCAGGGACAGGGGGTAAAAAAAGAGACCCAGTACTTC.